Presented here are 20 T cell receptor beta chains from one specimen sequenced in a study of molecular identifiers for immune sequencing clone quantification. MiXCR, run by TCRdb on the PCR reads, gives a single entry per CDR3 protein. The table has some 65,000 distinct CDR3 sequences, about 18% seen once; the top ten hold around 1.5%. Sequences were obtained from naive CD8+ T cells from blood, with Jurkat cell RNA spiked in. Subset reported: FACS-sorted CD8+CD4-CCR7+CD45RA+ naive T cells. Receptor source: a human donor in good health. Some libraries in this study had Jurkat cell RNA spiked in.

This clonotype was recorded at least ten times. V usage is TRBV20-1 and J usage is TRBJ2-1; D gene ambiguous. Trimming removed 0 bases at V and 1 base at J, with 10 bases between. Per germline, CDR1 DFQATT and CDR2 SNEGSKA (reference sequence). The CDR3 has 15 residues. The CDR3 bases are TGCAGTGCTAGAGATCCGGGTATATCCTACAATGAGCAGTTCTTC. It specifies CSARDPGISYNEQFF.

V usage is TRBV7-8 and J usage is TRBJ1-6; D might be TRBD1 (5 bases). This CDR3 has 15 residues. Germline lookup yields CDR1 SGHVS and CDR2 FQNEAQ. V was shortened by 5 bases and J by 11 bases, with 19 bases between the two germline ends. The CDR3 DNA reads TGTGCCAGCAGCCAAACCCGGGGGGGTTTTGCACCCCTCCACTTT. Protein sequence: CASSQTRGGFAPLHF. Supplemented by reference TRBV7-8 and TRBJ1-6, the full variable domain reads GAGVSQSPRYKVAKRGQDVALRCDPISGHVSLFWYQQALGQGPEFLTYFQNEAQLDKSGLPSDRFFAERPEGSVSTLKIQRTQQEDSAVYLCASSQTRGGFAPLHFGNGTRLTVT.

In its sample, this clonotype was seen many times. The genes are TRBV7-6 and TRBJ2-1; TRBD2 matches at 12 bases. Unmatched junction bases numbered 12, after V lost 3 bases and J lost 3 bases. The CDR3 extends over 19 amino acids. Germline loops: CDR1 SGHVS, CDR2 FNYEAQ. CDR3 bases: TGTGCCAGCAGCTTCCGCAGGACTAGCGGGAACCCTTACTACAATGAGCAGTTCTTC. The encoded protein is CASSFRRTSGNPYYNEQFF.

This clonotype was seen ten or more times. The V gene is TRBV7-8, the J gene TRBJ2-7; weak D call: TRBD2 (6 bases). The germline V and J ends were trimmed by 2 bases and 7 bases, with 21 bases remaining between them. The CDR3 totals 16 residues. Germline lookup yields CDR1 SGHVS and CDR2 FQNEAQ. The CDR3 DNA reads TGTGCCAGCAGCTTATTGGGGGGTCTGGGTTCGGGAGAGCAGTACTTC. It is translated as CASSLLGGLGSGEQYF.

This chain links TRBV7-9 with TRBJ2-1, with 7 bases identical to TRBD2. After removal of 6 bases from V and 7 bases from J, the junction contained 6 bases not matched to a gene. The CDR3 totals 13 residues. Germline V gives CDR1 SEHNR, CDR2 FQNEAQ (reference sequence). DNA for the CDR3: TGTGCCAGCAGGCCTCCCGGGGGGAATGAGCAGTTCTTC. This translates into CASRPPGGNEQFF.

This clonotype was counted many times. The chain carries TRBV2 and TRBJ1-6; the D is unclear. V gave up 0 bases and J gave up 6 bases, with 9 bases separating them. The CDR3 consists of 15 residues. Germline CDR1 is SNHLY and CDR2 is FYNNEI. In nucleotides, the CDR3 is TGTGCCAGCAGTGAAGCGCAAGGGTTTAATTCACCCCTCCACTTT. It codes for CASSEAQGFNSPLHF.

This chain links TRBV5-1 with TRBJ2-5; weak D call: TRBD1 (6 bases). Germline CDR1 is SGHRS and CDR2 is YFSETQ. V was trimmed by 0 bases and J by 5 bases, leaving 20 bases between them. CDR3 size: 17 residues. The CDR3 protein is CASSLDPNRAGEETQYF. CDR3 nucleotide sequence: TGCGCCAGCAGCTTGGACCCTAACAGGGCTGGGGAGGAGACCCAGTACTTC. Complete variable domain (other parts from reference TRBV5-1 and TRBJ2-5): KAGVTQTPRYLIKTRGQQVTLSCSPISGHRSVSWYQQTPGQGLQFLFEYFSETQRNKGNFPGRFSGRQFSNSRSEMNVSTLELGDSALYLCASSLDPNRAGEETQYFGPGTRLLVL.

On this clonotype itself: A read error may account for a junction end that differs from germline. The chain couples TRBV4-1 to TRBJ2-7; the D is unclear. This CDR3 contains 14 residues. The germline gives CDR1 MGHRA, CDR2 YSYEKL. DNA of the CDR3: TGCGCCAGCGGCCAGCTTGTTTCAGGATTCGAGCAGTACTTC. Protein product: CASGQLVSGFEQYF.

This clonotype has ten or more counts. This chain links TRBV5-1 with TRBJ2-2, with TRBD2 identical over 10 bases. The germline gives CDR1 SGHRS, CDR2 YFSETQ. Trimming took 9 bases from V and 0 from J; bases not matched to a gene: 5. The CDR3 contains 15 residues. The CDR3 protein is CATQTSGSNTGELFF. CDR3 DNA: TGCGCCACCCAGACTAGCGGGTCGAACACCGGGGAGCTGTTTTTT.

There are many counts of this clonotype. The CDR3 here is CASSIRGGNSYEQYF. In nucleotides, the CDR3 is TGTGCCAGTAGTATTCGGGGCGGGAACTCCTACGAGCAGTACTTC. The V call is TRBV19, the J call TRBJ2-7, with D perhaps TRBD2 (6 bases). Germline V gene lookup returns CDR1 LNHDA and CDR2 SQIVND (reference sequence). CDR3 length: 15 residues. Deletions cut 3 bases from V and 0 bases from J, with 12 bases between.

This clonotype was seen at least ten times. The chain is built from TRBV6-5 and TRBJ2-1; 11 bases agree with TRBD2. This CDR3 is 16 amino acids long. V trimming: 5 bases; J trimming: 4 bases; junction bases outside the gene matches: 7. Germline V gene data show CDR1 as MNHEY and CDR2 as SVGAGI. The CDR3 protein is CASSRALAGGYNEQFF. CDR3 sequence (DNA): TGTGCCAGCAGTCGAGCTCTAGCGGGAGGTTACAATGAGCAGTTCTTC.

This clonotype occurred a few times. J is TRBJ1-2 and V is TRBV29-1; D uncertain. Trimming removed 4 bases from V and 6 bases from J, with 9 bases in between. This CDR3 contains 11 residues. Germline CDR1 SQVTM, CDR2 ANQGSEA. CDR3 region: CSVGSKDGYTF. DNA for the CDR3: TGCAGCGTTGGATCTAAGGATGGCTACACCTTC.

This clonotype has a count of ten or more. The CDR3 loop reads CSVLTGGNQPQHF. The CDR3, as DNA: TGCAGCGTTCTGACGGGGGGCAATCAGCCCCAGCATTTT. The rearrangement joins TRBV29-1 to TRBJ1-5; D might be TRBD1 (5 bases). The CDR3 has 13 amino acids. Germline-derived CDR1 and CDR2 are SQVTM and ANQGSEA. The V and J ends lost 5 bases and 2 bases respectively, with 10 bases between them.

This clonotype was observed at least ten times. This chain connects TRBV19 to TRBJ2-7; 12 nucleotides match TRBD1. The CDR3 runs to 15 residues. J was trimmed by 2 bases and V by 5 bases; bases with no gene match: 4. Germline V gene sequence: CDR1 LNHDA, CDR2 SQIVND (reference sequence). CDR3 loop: CASSSGTGGTYEQYF. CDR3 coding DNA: TGTGCCAGTAGTTCCGGGACAGGGGGCACCTACGAGCAGTACTTC.

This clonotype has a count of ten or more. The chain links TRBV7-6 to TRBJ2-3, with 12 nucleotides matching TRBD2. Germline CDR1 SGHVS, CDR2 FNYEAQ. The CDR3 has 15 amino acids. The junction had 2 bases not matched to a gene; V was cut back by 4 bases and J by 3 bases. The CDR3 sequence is CASSSGTSGTDTQYF. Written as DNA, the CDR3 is TGTGCCAGCAGCTCCGGGACTAGCGGGACAGATACGCAGTATTTT.

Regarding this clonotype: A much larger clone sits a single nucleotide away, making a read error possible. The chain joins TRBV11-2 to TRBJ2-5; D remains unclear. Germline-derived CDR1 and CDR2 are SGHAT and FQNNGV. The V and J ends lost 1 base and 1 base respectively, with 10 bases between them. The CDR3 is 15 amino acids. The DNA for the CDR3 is TGTGCCAGCAGCTTAGGAGACTTGCTCCAAGAGACCCAGTACTTC. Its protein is CASSLGDLLQETQYF.

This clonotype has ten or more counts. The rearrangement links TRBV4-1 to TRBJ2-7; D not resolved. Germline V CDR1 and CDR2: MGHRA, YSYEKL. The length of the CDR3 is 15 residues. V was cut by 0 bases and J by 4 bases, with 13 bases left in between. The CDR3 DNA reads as TGCGCCAGCAGCCAAGAGTGGAGCAGGTCATACGAGCAGTACTTC. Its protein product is CASSQEWSRSYEQYF.

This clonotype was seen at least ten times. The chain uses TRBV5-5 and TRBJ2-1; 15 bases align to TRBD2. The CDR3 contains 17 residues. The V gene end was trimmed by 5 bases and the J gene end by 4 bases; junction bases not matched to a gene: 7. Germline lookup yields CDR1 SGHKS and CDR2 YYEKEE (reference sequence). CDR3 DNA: TGTGCCAGCAGGTCGCCGGGACTAGCGGGAGGATACAATGAGCAGTTCTTC. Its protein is CASRSPGLAGGYNEQFF.

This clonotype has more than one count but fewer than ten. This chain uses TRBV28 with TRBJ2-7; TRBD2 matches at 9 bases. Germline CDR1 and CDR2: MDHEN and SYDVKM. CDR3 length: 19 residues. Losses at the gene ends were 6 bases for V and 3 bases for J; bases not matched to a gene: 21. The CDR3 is CASSHEFKSTSGKLYEQYF. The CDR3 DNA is TGTGCCAGCAGCCACGAGTTTAAATCGACTAGCGGAAAACTCTACGAGCAGTACTTC.

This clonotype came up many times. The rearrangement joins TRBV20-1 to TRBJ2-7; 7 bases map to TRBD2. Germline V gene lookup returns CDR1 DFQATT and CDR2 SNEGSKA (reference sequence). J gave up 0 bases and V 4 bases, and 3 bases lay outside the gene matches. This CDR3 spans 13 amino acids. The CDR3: CSANSGSSYEQYF. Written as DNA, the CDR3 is TGCAGTGCTAATAGCGGGTCCTCCTACGAGCAGTACTTC.